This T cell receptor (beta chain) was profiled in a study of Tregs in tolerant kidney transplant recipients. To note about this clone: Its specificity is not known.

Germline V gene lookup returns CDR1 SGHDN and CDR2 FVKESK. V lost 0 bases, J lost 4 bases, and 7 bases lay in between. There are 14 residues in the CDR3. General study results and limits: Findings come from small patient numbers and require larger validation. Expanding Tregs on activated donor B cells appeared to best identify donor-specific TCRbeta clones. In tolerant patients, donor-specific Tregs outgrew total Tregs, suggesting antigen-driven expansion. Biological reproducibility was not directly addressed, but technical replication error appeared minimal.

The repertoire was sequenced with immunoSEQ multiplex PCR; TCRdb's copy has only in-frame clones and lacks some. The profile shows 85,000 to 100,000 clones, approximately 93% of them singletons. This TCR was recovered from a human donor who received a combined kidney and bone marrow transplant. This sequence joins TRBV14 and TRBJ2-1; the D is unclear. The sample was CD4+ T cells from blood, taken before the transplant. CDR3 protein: CASSQDPTYNEQFF. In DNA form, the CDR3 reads TGTGCCAGCAGCCAAGATCCCACATACAATGAGCAGTTCTTC.